These 14 T cell receptor beta chains originate from one sample sequenced in a study of vaccination effects on CD4 cells after COVID-19. For these TCRs, the target antigens are not known. Scientists isolated CD4+ T cells after a roughly 10-day culture period ended. Profiling relied on immunoSEQ multiplex PCR, and the TCRdb table lists in-frame clones only, not all of them. In the table there are about 46,000 clones, about 70% of which are singletons. Here the sequenced sample was CD4+ T cells from PBMCs cultured without peptide, taken before COVID-19 vaccination. These TCRs come from a human donor who had a prior SARS-CoV-2 infection.

The chain has TRBV30 and TRBJ2-3; no clear D gene. CDR3 length equals 12 residues. The ends were cut back, 1 base at V and 2 bases at J, with 4 bases in the middle. CDR1 GTSNPN and CDR2 SVGIG come from the germline V gene (reference sequence). CDR3 DNA sequence: TGTGCCTGGAGTGGGGTCACAGATACGCAGTATTTT. Protein sequence: CAWSGVTDTQYF. Combining the CDR3 with reference TRBV30 and TRBJ2-3 gives the whole variable domain SQTIHQWPATLVQPVGSPLSLECTVEGTSNPNLYWYRQAAGRGLQLLFYSVGIGQISSEVPQNLSASRPQDRQFILSSKKLLLSDSGFYLCAWSGVTDTQYFGPGTRLTVL.

This clone showed up just a few times. The V and J genes are TRBV11-2 and TRBJ2-7, with D possibly TRBD2 on 6 matching bases. V was trimmed by 1 base and J by 5 bases, leaving 9 bases between them. Germline V gene lookup returns CDR1 SGHAT and CDR2 FQNNGV. This CDR3 comprises 13 residues. As DNA, the CDR3 is TGTGCCAGCAGCTTAGGCGGGGTACACGAGCAGTACTTC. It codes for CASSLGGVHEQYF.

This clone was observed once. The rearrangement joins TRBV30 to TRBJ2-2; D gene ambiguous. The CDR3 extends over 13 amino acids. V was cut by 0 bases and J by 5 bases, with 7 bases left in between. Germline CDR1 is GTSNPN and CDR2 is SVGIG (reference sequence). CDR3 protein: CAWSVSLTGELFF. The DNA for the CDR3 is TGTGCCTGGAGTGTTAGTTTGACCGGGGAGCTGTTTTTT.

V gene TRBV20-1 combines with J gene TRBJ1-6, with unresolved D. Germline V gene data show CDR1 as DFQATT and CDR2 as SNEGSKA (reference sequence). The CDR3 has 13 residues. With 3 bases removed from V and 7 bases from J, the gap between germline ends came to 10 bases. The CDR3 DNA reads TGCAGTGCTAGTAAGACACCCAATTCACCCCTCCACTTT. Translating it yields CSASKTPNSPLHF.

This chain uses TRBV20-1 with TRBJ1-4; D might be TRBD1 (6 bases). CDR3 size: 14 residues. CDR1 and CDR2 (germline): DFQATT, SNEGSKA (reference sequence). Trimming took off 3 bases at V and 6 bases at J, with 14 bases between the two ends. Here the CDR3 DNA reads TGCAGTGCTAGTATACAGGGCTGGGATGAAAAACTGTTTTTT. Encoded protein: CSASIQGWDEKLFF.

CDR3 DNA sequence: TGTGCCAGCAGCGATACTCAGGGGGTGGGGTTCTCCCCCTACGAGCAGTACTTC. This encodes CASSDTQGVGFSPYEQYF. This sequence joins TRBV11-2 and TRBJ2-7; 7 bases align to TRBD1. Per germline, CDR1 SGHAT and CDR2 FQNNGV. The CDR3 runs to 18 residues. V shed 5 bases and J 2 bases; nucleotides not matched to a gene: 18. Drawing the rest from reference TRBV11-2 and TRBJ2-7, the complete variable domain is EAGVAQSPRYKIIEKRQSVAFWCNPISGHATLYWYQQILGQGPKLLIQFQNNGVVDDSQLPKDRFSAERLKGVDSTLKIQPAKLEDSAVYLCASSDTQGVGFSPYEQYFGPGTRLTVT.

The chain carries TRBV20-1 and TRBJ1-1; 12 bases agree with TRBD1. The CDR3 covers 17 residues. From germline, CDR1 is DFQATT and CDR2 SNEGSKA (reference sequence). Losses at the gene ends were 3 bases for V and 5 bases for J; bases not matched to a gene: 13. This chain's CDR3 is CSASPPGDRGRKTEAFF. In DNA, the CDR3 is TGCAGTGCTAGTCCGCCGGGGGACAGGGGGCGAAAAACTGAAGCTTTCTTT.

V gene TRBV2 combines with J gene TRBJ1-5; no reliable D call. From germline, CDR1 is SNHLY and CDR2 FYNNEI. V lost 2 bases and J 3 bases, leaving 11 bases between the germline ends. This CDR3 is 15 amino acids long. The CDR3 DNA reads as TGTGCCAGCAGTGAAAGAGGATTTGACAATCAGCCCCAGCATTTT. It translates to CASSERGFDNQPQHF. Together with reference TRBV2 and TRBJ1-5, the CDR3 gives the full variable domain: EPEVTQTPSHQVTQMGQEVILRCVPISNHLYFYWYRQILGQKVEFLVSFYNNEISEKSEIFDDQFSVERPDGSNFTLKIRSTKLEDSAMYFCASSERGFDNQPQHFGDGTRLSIL.

The chain carries TRBV7-2 and TRBJ2-3; a weak D match, TRBD2 (6 bases). This CDR3 is 15 amino acids long. V was cut by 2 bases and J by 2 bases, with 11 bases left in between. The germline V gene has CDR1 SGHTA and CDR2 FQGNSA. The CDR3 DNA is TGTGCCAGCAGCTTACCGGGAGCGGTCACAGATACGCAGTATTTT. Translation gives CASSLPGAVTDTQYF.

The V call is TRBV19, the J call TRBJ1-2; a weak D match, TRBD1 (6 bases). The CDR3 loop spans 12 amino acids. Trimming left V 7 bases short and J 2 bases short, with 8 bases between. Germline CDR1 is LNHDA and CDR2 is SQIVND (reference sequence). CDR3 loop: CASKDRNYGYTF. The CDR3, as DNA: TGTGCCAGTAAGGACAGAAACTATGGCTACACCTTC.

The V gene is TRBV6-6, the J gene TRBJ1-6; D gene uncertain. CDR3 length: 13 residues. V dropped 5 bases and J dropped 11 bases, with 13 bases sitting between them. Germline CDR1 MNHNY, CDR2 SVGAGI (reference sequence). The CDR3: CASSPLPAPPLHF. The DNA of the CDR3 is TGTGCCAGCAGTCCGCTCCCCGCCCCACCCCTCCACTTT.

This clone was seen a few times. The junction does not match germline at one end; this may be a read error. The CDR3 DNA reads as TGTGCCATCAGTGGGTCACAGGGGGCGGAAGATGGGGCTACCTTT. It codes for CAISGSQGAEDGATF. The chain couples TRBV10-3 to TRBJ1-1; 9 bases fit TRBD1. The length of the CDR3 is 15 residues. In germline, CDR1 is ENHRY, CDR2 SYGVKD.

This clone was observed once. The J gene is TRBJ1-1, the V gene TRBV20-1, with a weak D call TRBD1 (5 bases). This CDR3 is 14 amino acids long. Trimming removed 3 bases at V and 1 base at J, with 12 bases between. Per the germline V gene, CDR1 is DFQATT and CDR2 is SNEGSKA (reference sequence). For the CDR3, the DNA is TGCAGTGCTAGTTGGACGCAGGGGAACACTGAAGCTTTCTTT. Translated, it gives CSASWTQGNTEAFF.

The chain has TRBV6-6 and TRBJ2-7; 7 positions agree with TRBD1. The CDR3 has 15 residues. CDR1 and CDR2 (germline): MNHNY, SVGAGI (reference sequence). With 2 bases clipped from V and 1 base from J, the junction kept 5 bases outside the gene matches. The CDR3 DNA reads TGTGCCAGCAGTTACGAGACAGGGAGATCCTACGAGCAGTACTTC. This sequence encodes CASSYETGRSYEQYF.